The present T cell receptor beta chain was sequenced within a study of T cell repertoires in cytomegalovirus infection. Whole-study context: It can be stated that public TCR beta signatures indicated CMV infection as well as a matching HLA type.

With respect to this clonotype: Its antigen is not known.

Study-wide points: The ex vivo response showed dominance by HLA-C-restricted CMV-specific TCR beta clonotypes. Cumulative public TCR beta family frequency identified CMV carriers with the relevant HLA.

TCRdb reprocessed the reads with MiXCR, giving one entry per CDR3 protein. The table has 310,000 or so distinct CDR3 sequences, about 9.2% seen once; the top ten hold approximately 2.3%. The V gene lost 5 bases and the J gene lost 3 bases, with 14 bases spanning the gap. CDR3 length: 14 residues. Germline assignment: CDR1 SQVTM and CDR2 ANQGSEA. The chain combines TRBV29-1 with TRBJ1-5; possibly TRBD1 for D (6 bases). The material sequenced was PBMCs. The clonotype was recovered from a human donor in good health (CMV status not recorded). Some clones in this sample may be carry-over from other donors' samples. CDR3 DNA: TGCAGCGTTTTACCCGGACAGCCCAATCAGCCCCAGCATTTT. Translating gives CSVLPGQPNQPQHF.